What follows are 8 T cell receptor beta chains derived from one specimen sequenced in a study of T cell clonality in common variable immunodeficiency. Using immunoSEQ multiplex PCR, the repertoire was profiled, and TCRdb retains in-frame clones only, with some absent. This sample includes more than 30,000 clones with no singletons; its ten biggest clones take up more than 2.5%. Sequenced sample: peripheral blood mononuclear cells. These receptors came from a person aged 18 to 75 in good health.

This clone was seen ten or more times. The CDR3 end falls 3 residues outside the read, so it is completed with the germline J gene. The V call is TRBV28, the J call TRBJ2-3; TRBD1 is a possible D gene (5 bases). This CDR3 is 17 amino acids long. Deletions cut 2 bases from V and 0 bases from J, with 15 bases between. Germline V lookup: CDR1 MDHEN, CDR2 SYDVKM. CDR3 residues: CASSLGAEVISTDTQYF. CDR3 DNA (partial): TGTGCCAGCAGTTTAGGGGCAGAAGTAATTAGCACAGATACG.

This clone was seen ten or more times. The read ends 3 residues shy of where the CDR3 ends; the end is completed using the germline J gene. The chain links TRBV10-1 to TRBJ2-7; D not resolved. The CDR3 runs to 16 residues. The ends were cut back, 3 bases at V and 4 bases at J, with 19 bases in the middle. Germline lookup yields CDR1 WNHNN and CDR2 SYGVQD (reference sequence). The covered CDR3 bases are TGCGCCAGCAGTGATCGAAAGTTGGCCAGGCCATACGAG. Protein product: CASSDRKLARPYE. In full, the CDR3 is CASSDRKLARPYEQYF.

This clone was detected many times. The observed sequence ends 3 residues before the CDR3 terminus, with the missing tail filled in from the germline J gene. V usage is TRBV7-9 and J usage is TRBJ2-7; 8 nucleotides line up with TRBD2. This CDR3 is built from 14 residues. CDR1 is SEHNR and CDR2 is FQNEAQ in the germline V gene (reference sequence). The trim removed 3 bases at V and 5 bases at J, leaving 6 bases unmatched. The CDR3 region is CASSFASGSNEQYF. The part of the CDR3 DNA that was read is TGTGCCAGCAGCTTCGCCAGCGGGAGTAACGAG.

At least ten counts were recorded for this clone. The observed sequence ends 3 residues before the CDR3 terminus, with the missing tail filled in from the germline J gene. The rearrangement joins TRBV7-9 to TRBJ1-6; no clear D gene. V was cut by 4 bases and J by 4 bases, with 11 bases left in between. Germline CDR1 is SEHNR and CDR2 is FQNEAQ (reference sequence). This CDR3 region has 15 residues. The CDR3 bases that were read are TGTGCCAGCAGCTCAGCAGGCCCTTATAATTCACCC. It yields the protein CASSSAGPYNSP. From start to end, the CDR3 is CASSSAGPYNSPLHF.

This clone was counted at least ten times. The read gets to within 3 residues of the CDR3 end, and the germline J gene fills in the rest. The chain employs TRBV6-4 and TRBJ2-4; possible D gene TRBD1, 8 bases. V was clipped by 1 base and J by 2 bases, with 30 bases between them. This CDR3 region has 22 residues. Germline CDR1 is MRHNA and CDR2 is SNTAGT. The part of the CDR3 DNA that was read is TGTGCCAGCAGTGACTTGACCCAGGGGGCAGGTAAGAAGGGACTACCCAAAAACATT. Translation gives CASSDLTQGAGKKGLPKNI. The whole CDR3 sequence reads CASSDLTQGAGKKGLPKNIQYF.

This clone was observed at least ten times. The CDR3 extends 3 residues past the end of the read, so its final part is completed from the germline J gene. V usage is TRBV27 and J usage is TRBJ2-1; 9 nucleotides line up with TRBD1. The CDR3 sequence is 15 residues long. V trimming: 6 bases; J trimming: 7 bases; junction bases outside the gene matches: 10. Germline CDR1 is MNHEY and CDR2 is SMNVEV (reference sequence). The CDR3 DNA, read in part, is TGTGCCAGCAGCCCCCGTACAGGGGGCAATAATGAG. Translation gives CASSPRTGGNNE. Given in full, the CDR3 is CASSPRTGGNNEQFF.

Many counts were recorded for this clone. Read coverage stops 3 residues before the CDR3 terminus; the germline J gene supplies the remainder. The chain recombines TRBV10-3 with TRBJ1-1; a possible D gene is TRBD1 (6 bases). Trimming removed 7 bases from V and 0 bases from J, with 12 bases in between. Germline assignment: CDR1 ENHRY and CDR2 SYGVKD. CDR3 size: 14 residues. The CDR3 is CAINPTGVNTEAFF. Incomplete CDR3 DNA: TGTGCCATCAATCCGACAGGAGTGAACACTGAA.

This clone came up many times. The read ends 3 residues before the CDR3 terminus; that terminus is restored from the germline J gene. J is TRBJ2-5 and V is TRBV24-1; possibly TRBD1 for D (5 bases). V was shortened by 3 bases and J by 3 bases, with 13 bases between the two germline ends. The CDR3 has 15 residues. CDR1 is KGHDR, CDR2 SFDVKD, per germline. Partial CDR3 DNA: TGTGCCACCAGTGATCCTAGGGGCAGGGAAGAGACC. Protein product: CATSDPRGREET. From start to end, the CDR3 is CATSDPRGREETQYF.